The TCR beta chain described here comes from a study of cytomegalovirus exposure and HLA in healthy donors. Broader study findings: Later analysis suggested links between common viral pathogens and several top significant clusters. An analysis that came later showed most CMV-associated TCR beta chains appearing HLA-restricted. According to the study, 160 or so TCR beta chains were cytomegalovirus-associated.

A few counts support this clone. Its antigen is currently unknown. With V trimmed by 0 bases and J by 7 bases, 11 bases remained unmatched. The CDR3 is 17 amino acids. Germline V gene lookup returns CDR1 MGHRA and CDR2 YSYEKL. The PCR employed 60 Vbeta primers together with 13 Jbeta primers. Libraries were prepared by immunoSEQ multiplex PCR; TCRdb keeps only in-frame clonotypes and omits some of them. The sample consists of 130,000 to 150,000 clones, 80% to 85% of them appearing once. The TCR originated in a woman under 40 in good health and CMV-seronegative. The chain has TRBV4-1 and TRBJ1-4; 7 positions agree with TRBD1. The sample comprised PBMCs. CDR3 DNA sequence: TGCGCCAGCAGCCAAGATAGGGGGACAGCCCTGAGTGAAAAACTGTTTTTT. Translation gives CASSQDRGTALSEKLFF.